Each of the 27 T cell receptor beta chains below was sequenced from the same sample in a study of CD8 T cells in Susac syndrome. Random hexamers were used to reverse transcribe the RNA input (about 0.5 to 1 ug). TCRdb independently ran MiXCR on the immunoSEQ multiplex PCR reads; one entry per CDR3 protein. The sample comprises 400,000 to 550,000 distinct CDR3 sequences, more than 70% of which are singletons, and about 0.12% rests with the top ten. Input material: CD8+ T cells from PBMCs. All receptors derive from a human donor with multiple sclerosis.

The V and J genes are TRBV7-9 and TRBJ1-1, with 8 bases fitting TRBD1. The germline V gene encodes CDR1 SEHNR and CDR2 FQNEAQ (reference sequence). The CDR3 is 15 amino acids. The V and J ends lost 5 bases and 7 bases, in that order; junction bases with no gene match: 12. CDR3 in DNA: TGTGCCAGCAGCCCGCACGACAGGGGTAAAGGTGAAGCTTTCTTT. This codes for CASSPHDRGKGEAFF.

The chain is built from TRBV14 and TRBJ2-3; 7 bases are shared with TRBD2. V shed 1 base, J shed 1 base, and the junction held 5 bases outside the gene matches. Germline values: CDR1 SGHDN, CDR2 FVKESK. This CDR3 has 16 residues. CDR3 nucleotide sequence: TGTGCCAGCAGCCAAGCCCCCGCGGGGGGCACAGATACGCAGTATTTT. This codes for CASSQAPAGGTDTQYF.

The J gene is TRBJ2-7, the V gene TRBV2; D perhaps matches TRBD1 (5 bases). The ends were cut back, 3 bases at V and 5 bases at J, with 8 bases in the middle. CDR3 size: 12 residues. Germline V gene data show CDR1 as SNHLY and CDR2 as FYNNEI. CDR3 coding DNA: TGTGCCAGCAGTGACCTCAGGGACGAGCAGTACTTC. As protein: CASSDLRDEQYF.

V is TRBV14 and J is TRBJ2-1; 15 bases fit TRBD2. CDR3 size: 22 residues. V was clipped by 0 bases and J by 1 base; unmatched bases: 13. Germline V lookup: CDR1 SGHDN, CDR2 FVKESK. The CDR3 here is CASSQDIRGLAGGFWSYNEQFF. The DNA for the CDR3 is TGTGCCAGCAGCCAAGATATTCGGGGACTAGCGGGAGGCTTTTGGTCCTACAATGAGCAGTTCTTC.

The V gene is TRBV4-1, the J gene TRBJ1-2, with D perhaps TRBD1 (6 bases). This CDR3 has 15 amino acids. Per germline, CDR1 MGHRA and CDR2 YSYEKL. Trimming shortened V by 0 bases and J by 4 bases, and 12 bases separated the two germline ends. In nucleotides, the CDR3 is TGCGCCAGCAGCCAAGACCCCGGGGGCGTCTATGGCTACACCTTC. The encoded protein is CASSQDPGGVYGYTF.

CDR3 in DNA: TGCGCCAGCAGCCAGGACCCCGGGACTAGTAAGATCAATGAGCAGTTCTTC. Residues: CASSQDPGTSKINEQFF. The chain is built from TRBV4-1 and TRBJ2-1, with TRBD2 matching over 8 bases. Germline trimming cut 3 bases from V and 6 bases from J; bases unmatched to any gene: 13. Germline loops: CDR1 MGHRA, CDR2 YSYEKL. The CDR3 totals 17 residues.

The rearrangement joins TRBV4-1 to TRBJ1-3; D uncertain. Germline V gene lookup returns CDR1 MGHRA and CDR2 YSYEKL. The CDR3 totals 12 residues. Trimming took 3 bases from V and 4 from J, leaving 4 bases between them. CDR3 amino acids: CASSHPGNTIYF. The CDR3 DNA is TGCGCCAGCAGCCACCCAGGAAACACCATATATTTT.

This clonotype appeared once. The chain recombines TRBV20-1 with TRBJ2-1; 8 positions match TRBD2. After removal of 1 base from V and 0 bases from J, the junction contained 14 bases not matched to a gene. The CDR3 loop spans 19 amino acids. CDR1 and CDR2 from the germline V gene are DFQATT and SNEGSKA (reference sequence). The DNA of the CDR3 is TGCAGTGCTAGAGCCTCAGCGTTCAGCGGGGGACTCTCCTACAATGAGCAGTTCTTC. Its translation is CSARASAFSGGLSYNEQFF.

CDR3 sequence reads: CASSLTNPSGLSQETQYF. CDR3 sequence (DNA): TGTGCCAGCAGTCTCACCAATCCCTCGGGACTATCACAAGAGACCCAGTACTTC. The V call is TRBV6-1, the J call TRBJ2-5, with 7 positions matching TRBD2. There are 18 residues in the CDR3. Germline V CDR1 and CDR2: MNHNS, SASEGT. Unmatched junction bases numbered 17, after V lost 5 bases and J lost 2 bases.

This clonotype was counted between two and nine times. The chain combines TRBV11-2 with TRBJ2-1, with D perhaps assigned TRBD1 or TRBD2 (5 bases each). Germline V CDR1 and CDR2: SGHAT, FQNNGV. Trimming cost V 3 bases and J 4 bases, with 7 bases left between them. The CDR3 is made up of 13 amino acids. CDR3 bases: TGTGCCAGCAGCTTCAGGGAGTACAATGAGCAGTTCTTC. Its protein is CASSFREYNEQFF. The complete variable domain, with remaining parts taken from reference TRBV11-2 and TRBJ2-1, reads EAGVAQSPRYKIIEKRQSVAFWCNPISGHATLYWYQQILGQGPKLLIQFQNNGVVDDSQLPKDRFSAERLKGVDSTLKIQPAKLEDSAVYLCASSFREYNEQFFGPGTRLTVL.

The CDR3 DNA reads as TGTGCCAGCAGCCAACAAAGGACAGGGTCCGACGAGCAGTACTTC. Amino acid sequence: CASSQQRTGSDEQYF. This sequence joins TRBV3-1 and TRBJ2-7, with TRBD1 matching over 8 bases. This CDR3 is 15 amino acids long. V lost 2 bases and J lost 5; bases outside the gene matches: 8. CDR1 and CDR2 from the germline V gene are LGHDT and YNNKEL (reference sequence).

This sequence joins TRBV19 and TRBJ1-1, with 9 bases identical to TRBD1. The CDR3 extends over 16 amino acids. Germline V gene data show CDR1 as LNHDA and CDR2 as SQIVND (reference sequence). V shed 8 bases, J shed 7 bases, and the junction held 17 bases outside the gene matches. CDR3 loop: CASGDPRTGEEDEAFF. The CDR3 DNA is TGTGCCAGTGGGGACCCAAGGACAGGGGAAGAAGATGAAGCTTTCTTT.

V and J are TRBV7-9 and TRBJ2-3, with 7 bases aligning to TRBD2. Trimming at V came to 3 bases and at J to 2 bases, leaving 14 bases not matched to a gene. Germline V CDR1 and CDR2: SEHNR, FQNEAQ (reference sequence). The CDR3 length is 18 residues. CDR3 sequence: CASSFGKREPLPTDTQYF. CDR3 nucleotide sequence: TGTGCCAGCAGCTTTGGGAAGCGGGAACCCCTACCCACAGATACGCAGTATTTT.

The V call is TRBV29-1, the J call TRBJ2-1; 9 bases are a match to TRBD2. CDR3 length equals 16 residues. Losses at the gene ends were 0 bases for V and 7 bases for J; bases not matched to a gene: 10. Per germline, CDR1 SQVTM and CDR2 ANQGSEA. The chain's CDR3 is CSVEDGREGTSNEQFF. Here the CDR3 DNA reads TGCAGCGTTGAAGATGGGCGGGAGGGGACCTCAAATGAGCAGTTCTTC.

The chain is built from TRBV20-1 and TRBJ1-1; possible D gene TRBD1, 5 bases. The CDR3 is 16 amino acids. Germline V CDR1 and CDR2: DFQATT, SNEGSKA (reference sequence). Trimming cost V 1 base and J 3 bases, with 18 bases left between them. The CDR3 coding sequence is TGCAGTGCTAGAGCTCTGACAGTCCCCTATGACACTGAAGCTTTCTTT. This sequence encodes CSARALTVPYDTEAFF.

V usage is TRBV7-9 and J usage is TRBJ2-7; TRBD2 agrees at 8 bases. CDR3 length equals 16 residues. Looked up from germline, CDR1 is SEHNR and CDR2 is FQNEAQ (reference sequence). Trimming cost V 4 bases and J 0 bases; bases outside gene matches: 8. The chain's CDR3 is CASSSNLAGFSYEQYF. CDR3 sequence (DNA): TGTGCCAGCAGCTCGAACCTAGCGGGCTTCTCCTACGAGCAGTACTTC.

The rearrangement joins TRBV5-1 to TRBJ1-2; a weak D match, TRBD1 (5 bases). The V gene lost 0 bases and the J gene lost 5 bases, with 14 bases spanning the gap. Per the germline V gene, CDR1 is SGHRS and CDR2 is YFSETQ. This CDR3 comprises 15 residues. The DNA of the CDR3 is TGCGCCAGCAGCTTGGAGGCGGGGGTGAGGTATGGCTACACCTTC. Translating gives CASSLEAGVRYGYTF.

The chain has TRBV27 and TRBJ1-5; perhaps TRBD1 as D (5 bases). Germline CDR1 MNHEY, CDR2 SMNVEV (reference sequence). V lost 2 bases and J lost 3, with 11 bases in between. This CDR3 comprises 15 residues. The CDR3 protein is CASSLRGAINQPQHF. The CDR3 bases are TGTGCCAGCAGTTTACGAGGGGCCATCAATCAGCCCCAGCATTTT.

The V call is TRBV18, the J call TRBJ2-5; 7 nucleotides align to TRBD2. Losses at the gene ends were 0 bases for V and 4 bases for J; bases not matched to a gene: 11. The CDR3 has 17 residues. CDR1 and CDR2 (germline): KGHSH, LQKENI. The CDR3 DNA reads as TGTGCCAGCTCACCACCGTGGCTAGCGGAGAGGCGAGAGACCCAGTACTTC. Translated, it gives CASSPPWLAERRETQYF.

The chain is built from TRBV29-1 and TRBJ2-1; D is possibly TRBD1 (5 bases). The CDR3 is made up of 15 amino acids. Trimming stripped 0 bases from V and 5 bases from J, with 14 bases between. In germline, CDR1 is SQVTM, CDR2 ANQGSEA. The CDR3, as DNA: TGCAGCGTTGAAGATCTAAGGGGAATTCACAATGAGCAGTTCTTC. Protein product: CSVEDLRGIHNEQFF.

This chain links TRBV6-1 with TRBJ2-2; maybe TRBD1 (5 bases). CDR3 length equals 15 residues. Germline V CDR1 and CDR2: MNHNS, SASEGT. Trimming cost V 10 bases and J 2 bases, with 17 bases left between them. The CDR3 region is CATPPTGFNTGELFF. Here the CDR3 DNA reads TGTGCCACCCCCCCTACAGGATTTAACACCGGGGAGCTGTTTTTT.

This clonotype was counted a single time. The chain has TRBV4-1 and TRBJ1-2; 9 bases line up with TRBD1. V trimming: 6 bases; J trimming: 3 bases; junction bases outside the gene matches: 17. This CDR3 spans 18 amino acids. CDR1 and CDR2 (germline): MGHRA, YSYEKL. The CDR3 DNA sequence: TGCGCCAGCAGAAAAATCCGGGACAGGGCTTTTTCTGACTATGGCTACACCTTC. Translated, it gives CASRKIRDRAFSDYGYTF.

The rearrangement links TRBV5-1 to TRBJ2-1; D gene uncertain. Germline lookup yields CDR1 SGHRS and CDR2 YFSETQ. The V gene lost 2 bases and the J gene lost 8 bases, with 14 bases spanning the gap. The CDR3 length is 14 residues. The CDR3 nucleotides read TGCGCCAGCAGCTTTGGGGTAGGGAACGATGAGCAGTTCTTC. Its protein is CASSFGVGNDEQFF.

The rearrangement links TRBV6-2 or TRBV6-3 to TRBJ2-7, with D possibly TRBD1 on 5 matching bases. Germline CDR1 reads MNHEY; CDR2 reads SVGEGT. Trimming removed 0 bases at V and 4 bases at J, with 13 bases between. The CDR3 totals 15 residues. This chain's CDR3 is CASSYSVGPSYEQYF. DNA of the CDR3: TGTGCCAGCAGTTACTCGGTGGGGCCGTCGTACGAGCAGTACTTC.

This clonotype was found a few times. CDR3 amino acids: CASSEAGGIYEQYF. The CDR3 coding sequence is TGTGCCAGCAGTGAGGCAGGGGGAATCTACGAGCAGTACTTC. This chain uses TRBV6-1 with TRBJ2-7, with 7 bases fitting TRBD1. CDR3 length equals 14 residues. Germline V CDR1 and CDR2: MNHNS, SASEGT. V shed 3 bases and J 3 bases; nucleotides not matched to a gene: 5.

This clonotype was detected only once. The chain couples TRBV6-1 to TRBJ1-2; the D is unclear. Germline CDR1 MNHNS, CDR2 SASEGT. The CDR3 is 13 amino acids. V was clipped by 0 bases and J by 6 bases, with 8 bases between them. In DNA form, the CDR3 reads TGTGCCAGCAGTGAAGCCGGGGAAAATGGCTACACCTTC. This codes for CASSEAGENGYTF.

The V and J genes are TRBV4-1 and TRBJ1-2; 7 bases line up with TRBD1. The V gene end was trimmed by 1 base and the J gene end by 14 bases; junction bases not matched to a gene: 10. The CDR3 has 13 amino acids. CDR1 MGHRA and CDR2 YSYEKL come from the germline V gene. As DNA, the CDR3 is TGCGCCAGCAGCCAAGTATACGCACAGGGGAAAACCTTC. It yields the protein CASSQVYAQGKTF.